The clone carrying this T cell receptor beta chain was recorded once. A much larger clone differs from this one at a single base, so this may be a read error. The data were taken from a study of T cell repertoires in cytomegalovirus infection. TCRdb re-analysed the reads in MiXCR, keeping a single row per CDR3 protein. The data show around 740,000 distinct CDR3 sequences, approximately 40% seen once. This clonotype originated in a human donor in good health (CMV status not recorded). Some clones in this sample may be carry-over from other donors' samples. Sequenced material: PBMCs.

For the CDR3, the DNA is TGTGCCAGCAGCAGTGGCAGGTGTCCGGCTGACGAGCAGTACTTC. Translation: CASSSGRCPADEQYF. This chain links TRBV12-3 or TRBV12-4 with TRBJ2-7; no clear D. The V gene lost 6 bases and the J gene lost 5 bases, with 20 bases spanning the gap. The CDR3 extends over 15 amino acids.